The TCR beta chain described here comes from a study of control samples from healthy donors and cancer patients. V lost 8 bases, J lost 4 bases, and 19 bases lay in between. Looked up from germline, CDR1 is SEHNR and CDR2 is FQNEAQ (reference sequence). This CDR3 region has 15 residues. The protocol was immunoSEQ multiplex PCR, while the TCRdb copy is restricted to in-frame clones and leaves out a portion. This table has 160,000 or so clones, 80% to 95% appearing once. This clone was counted a single time. V gene TRBV7-9 combines with J gene TRBJ2-3, with D perhaps TRBD1 (5 bases). The clonotype was recovered from a woman aged 25 to 39 in good health. Sequencing was done on a sample of blood. The CDR3 DNA follows: TGTGCCAGCTTGCGGTTAGGGGATGTTTCAGATACGCAGTATTTT. Protein sequence: CASLRLGDVSDTQYF.